This T cell receptor (beta chain) originates from a study of T cell changes during pregnancy in multiple sclerosis. The method was immunoSEQ multiplex PCR; TCRdb's version includes in-frame clones alone and lacks a portion of them. The sample comprises about 44,000 clones, 85% to 90% of which are singletons, and under 0.7% rests with the top ten. Germline V gives CDR1 KGHSH, CDR2 LQKENI. The V gene end was trimmed by 4 bases and the J gene end by 8 bases; junction bases not matched to a gene: 12. This CDR3 is 15 amino acids long. V and J are TRBV18 and TRBJ1-2, with TRBD1 matching over 8 bases. Sequencing used CD4+ T cells from peripheral blood mononuclear cells, obtained in the first trimester of pregnancy. This TCR was recovered from a female donor with multiple sclerosis, enrolled in a pregnancy study. In DNA form, the CDR3 reads TGTGCCAGCTCACTGAAGACAGGGGCCCTAGACGGCTACACCTTC. This encodes CASSLKTGALDGYTF.